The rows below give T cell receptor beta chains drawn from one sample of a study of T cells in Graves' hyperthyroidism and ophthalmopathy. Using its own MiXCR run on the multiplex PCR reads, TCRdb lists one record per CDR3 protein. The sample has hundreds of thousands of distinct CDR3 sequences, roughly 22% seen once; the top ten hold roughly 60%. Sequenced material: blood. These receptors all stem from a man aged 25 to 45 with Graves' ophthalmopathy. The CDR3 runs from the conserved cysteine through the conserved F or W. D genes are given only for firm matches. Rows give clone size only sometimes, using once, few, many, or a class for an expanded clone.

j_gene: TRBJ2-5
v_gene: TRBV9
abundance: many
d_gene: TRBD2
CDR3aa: CASSVEAGELWETQYF
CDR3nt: TGTGCCAGCAGCGTAGAAGCGGGAGAACTCTGGGAGACCCAGTACTTC

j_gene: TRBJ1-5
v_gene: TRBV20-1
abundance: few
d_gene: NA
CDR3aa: CSVARGFIQPQHF
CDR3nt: TGCAGTGTTGCCAGGGGTTTTATTCAGCCCCAGCATTTT

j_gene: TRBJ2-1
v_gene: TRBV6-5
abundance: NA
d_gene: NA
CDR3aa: CASSYDSRSYNEQFF
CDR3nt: TGTGCCAGCAGTTACGACAGCCGATCCTACAATGAGCAGTTCTTC

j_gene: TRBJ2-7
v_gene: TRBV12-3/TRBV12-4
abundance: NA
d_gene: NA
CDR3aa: CASSLTVEQYF
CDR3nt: TGTGCCAGCAGTTTGACAGTCGAGCAGTACTTC

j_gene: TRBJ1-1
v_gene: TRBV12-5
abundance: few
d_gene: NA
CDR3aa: CASGLSQYTEAFF
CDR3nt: TGTGCTAGTGGTTTAAGTCAGTACACTGAAGCTTTCTTT

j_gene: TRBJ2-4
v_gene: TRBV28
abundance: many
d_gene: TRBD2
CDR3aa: CASRLPGGAKNIQYF
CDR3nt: TGTGCCAGCAGGCTCCCCGGGGGGGCCAAAAACATTCAGTACTTC

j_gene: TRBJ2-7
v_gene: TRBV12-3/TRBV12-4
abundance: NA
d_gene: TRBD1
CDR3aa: CASSAVRGTGGPYEQYF
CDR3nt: TGTGCCAGCAGTGCAGTCCGGGGGACAGGGGGTCCCTACGAGCAGTACTTC

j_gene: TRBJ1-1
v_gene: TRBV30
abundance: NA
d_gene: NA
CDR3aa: CAWAGWTEAFF
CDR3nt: TGTGCCTGGGCAGGCTGGACTGAAGCTTTCTTT

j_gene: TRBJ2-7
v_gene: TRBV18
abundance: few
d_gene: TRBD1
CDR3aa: CASSPGGTGHEQYF
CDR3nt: TGTGCCAGCTCACCTGGAGGGACAGGGCACGAGCAGTACTTC

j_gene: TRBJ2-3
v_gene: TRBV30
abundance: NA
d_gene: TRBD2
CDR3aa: CAWKTGLAGNTDTQYF
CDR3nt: TGTGCCTGGAAAACGGGACTAGCGGGAAACACAGATACGCAGTATTTT

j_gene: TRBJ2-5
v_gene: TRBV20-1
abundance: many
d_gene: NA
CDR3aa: CSASRLQETQYF
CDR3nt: TGCAGTGCTAGCCGACTCCAAGAGACCCAGTACTTC

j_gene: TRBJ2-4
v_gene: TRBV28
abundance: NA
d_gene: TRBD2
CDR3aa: CASGPGTSGSQVQYF
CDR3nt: TGTGCCAGCGGCCCAGGGACTAGCGGGAGTCAGGTTCAGTACTTC

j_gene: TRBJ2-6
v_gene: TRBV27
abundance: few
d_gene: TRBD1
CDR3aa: CASSSWTGGPGANVLTF
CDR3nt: TGTGCCAGCAGTTCCTGGACAGGGGGCCCTGGGGCCAACGTCCTGACTTTC

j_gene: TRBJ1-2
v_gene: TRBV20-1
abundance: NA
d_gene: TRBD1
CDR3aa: CSAVQGAWGYTF
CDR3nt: TGCAGTGCCGTGCAGGGGGCGTGGGGCTACACCTTC

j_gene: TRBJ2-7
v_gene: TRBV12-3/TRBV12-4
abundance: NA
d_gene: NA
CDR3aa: CASSRQNYEQYF
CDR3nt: TGTGCCAGCAGTAGACAGAACTACGAGCAGTACTTC

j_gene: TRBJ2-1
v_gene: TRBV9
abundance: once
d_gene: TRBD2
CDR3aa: CASGSTSGTYNEQFF
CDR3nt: TGTGCCAGCGGGTCGACTAGCGGCACATACAATGAGCAGTTCTTC

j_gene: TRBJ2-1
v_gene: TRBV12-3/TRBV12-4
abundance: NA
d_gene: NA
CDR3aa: CASTYGSGEQFF
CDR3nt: TGTGCCAGCACTTACGGTAGCGGTGAGCAGTTCTTC

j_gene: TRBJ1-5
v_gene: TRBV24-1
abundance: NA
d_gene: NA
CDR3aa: CATSDPAGPQHF
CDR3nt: TGTGCCACCAGTGACCCTGCGGGGCCCCAGCATTTT

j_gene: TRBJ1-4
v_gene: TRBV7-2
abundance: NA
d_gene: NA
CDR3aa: CASSARINEKLFF
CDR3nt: TGTGCCAGCAGCGCCCGTATTAATGAAAAACTGTTTTTT

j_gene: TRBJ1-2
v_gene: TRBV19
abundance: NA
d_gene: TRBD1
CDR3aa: CASNPTGMGGYTF
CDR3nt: TGTGCCAGTAACCCGACAGGGATGGGTGGCTACACCTTC

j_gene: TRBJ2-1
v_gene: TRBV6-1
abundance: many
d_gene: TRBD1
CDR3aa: CASSEGQGFNEQFF
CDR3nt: TGTGCCAGCAGTGAGGGACAGGGATTCAATGAGCAGTTCTTC

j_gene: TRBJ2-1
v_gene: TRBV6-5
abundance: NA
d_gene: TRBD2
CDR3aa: CASSSLSGTGGEQFF
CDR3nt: TGTGCCAGCAGTTCTCTGAGCGGGACCGGCGGTGAGCAGTTCTTC

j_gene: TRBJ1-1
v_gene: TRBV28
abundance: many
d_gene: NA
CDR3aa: CASRGGSDPRRSEAFF
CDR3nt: TGTGCCAGCAGGGGTGGGAGTGACCCCCGGAGGAGTGAAGCTTTCTTT

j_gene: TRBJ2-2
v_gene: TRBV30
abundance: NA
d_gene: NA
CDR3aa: CAWVSQWGTPNTGELFF
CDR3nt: TGTGCCTGGGTTAGCCAGTGGGGGACACCGAACACCGGGGAGCTGTTTTTT

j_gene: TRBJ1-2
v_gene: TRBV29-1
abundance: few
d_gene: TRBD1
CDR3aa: CSAAMGQGAGYGYTF
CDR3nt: TGCAGCGCTGCCATGGGACAGGGGGCCGGGTATGGCTACACCTTC

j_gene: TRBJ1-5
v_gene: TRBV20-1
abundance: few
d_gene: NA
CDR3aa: CSVGVSRAQHF
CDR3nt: TGCAGTGTTGGGGTTTCGAGGGCCCAGCATTTT

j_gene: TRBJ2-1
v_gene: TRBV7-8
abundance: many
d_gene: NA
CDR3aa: CASSLGGRDEQFF
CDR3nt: TGTGCCAGCAGCTTAGGAGGAAGGGACGAGCAGTTCTTC

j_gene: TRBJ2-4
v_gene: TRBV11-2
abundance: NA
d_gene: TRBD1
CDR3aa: CASSHSGTGDIQYF
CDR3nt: TGTGCCAGCAGCCACTCCGGGACAGGGGACATTCAGTACTTC

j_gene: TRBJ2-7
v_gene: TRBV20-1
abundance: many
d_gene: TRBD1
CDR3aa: CSARGAGTGDYEQYF
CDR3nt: TGCAGTGCTAGGGGAGCGGGGACAGGGGACTACGAGCAGTACTTC

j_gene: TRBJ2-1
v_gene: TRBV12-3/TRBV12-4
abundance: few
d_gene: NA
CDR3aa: CASSRDQINEQFF
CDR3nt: TGTGCCAGCAGTAGGGACCAGATTAATGAGCAGTTCTTC

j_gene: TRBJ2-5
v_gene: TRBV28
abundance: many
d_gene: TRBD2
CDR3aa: CASRHSGLESETQYF
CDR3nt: TGTGCCAGCAGACATAGCGGGTTAGAATCAGAGACCCAGTACTTC

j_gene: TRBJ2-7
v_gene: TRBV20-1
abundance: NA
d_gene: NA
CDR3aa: CSASLGDEQYF
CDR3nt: TGCAGTGCTAGCTTGGGGGACGAGCAGTACTTC

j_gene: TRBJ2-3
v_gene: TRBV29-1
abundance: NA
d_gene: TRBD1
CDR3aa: CSATGVGDTQYF
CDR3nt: TGCAGCGCGACAGGGGTTGGGGATACGCAGTATTTT

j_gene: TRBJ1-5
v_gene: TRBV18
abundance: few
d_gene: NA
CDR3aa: CASSPSGRVNQPQHF
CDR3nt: TGTGCCAGCTCACCAAGCGGCAGGGTGAATCAGCCCCAGCATTTT

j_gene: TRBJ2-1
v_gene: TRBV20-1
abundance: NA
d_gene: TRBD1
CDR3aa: CSAWRNRGISYNEQFF
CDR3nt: TGCAGTGCTTGGAGGAACAGGGGAATCTCCTACAATGAGCAGTTCTTC

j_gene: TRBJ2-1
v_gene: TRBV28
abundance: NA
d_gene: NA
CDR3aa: CAILDPAGHEQLF
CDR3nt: TGTGCCATCCTGGATCCGGCCGGGCATGAGCAGCTCTTC

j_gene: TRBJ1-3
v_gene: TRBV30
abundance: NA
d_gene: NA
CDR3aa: CAWSVIGAGNTIYF
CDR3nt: TGTGCCTGGAGTGTAATAGGGGCTGGAAACACCATATATTTT

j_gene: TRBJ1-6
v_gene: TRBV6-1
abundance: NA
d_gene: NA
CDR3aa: CASCRGRNSPLHF
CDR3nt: TGTGCCAGCTGTAGAGGGCGGAATTCACCCCTCCACTTT

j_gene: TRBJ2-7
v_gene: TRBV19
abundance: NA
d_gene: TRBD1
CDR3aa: CASSVAGTGAYEQYF
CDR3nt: TGTGCCAGTAGTGTCGCCGGGACAGGAGCCTACGAGCAGTACTTC

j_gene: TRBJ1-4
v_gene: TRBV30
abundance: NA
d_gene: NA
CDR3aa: CAWSWSANEKLFF
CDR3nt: TGTGCCTGGAGTTGGTCGGCTAATGAAAAACTGTTTTTT

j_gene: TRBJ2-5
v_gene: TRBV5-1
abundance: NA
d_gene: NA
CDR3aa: CASSLRSSQETQYF
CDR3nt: TGCGCCAGCAGCTTGAGATCCAGTCAAGAGACCCAGTACTTC

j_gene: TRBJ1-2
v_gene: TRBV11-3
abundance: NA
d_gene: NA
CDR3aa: CASSLDRSYGYTF
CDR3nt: TGTGCCAGCAGCTTAGACAGGAGCTATGGCTACACCTTC

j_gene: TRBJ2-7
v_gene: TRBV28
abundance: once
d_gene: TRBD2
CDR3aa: CASSLLAGAREQYF
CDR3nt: TGTGCCAGCAGTTTATTGGCGGGAGCGCGCGAGCAGTACTTC

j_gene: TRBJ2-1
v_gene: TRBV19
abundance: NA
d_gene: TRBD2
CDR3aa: CASSTSGRSYNEQFF
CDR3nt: TGTGCCAGTAGTACGAGCGGGAGATCCTACAATGAGCAGTTCTTC

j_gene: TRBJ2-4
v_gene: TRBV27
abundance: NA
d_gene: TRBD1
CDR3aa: CASSSYRGPQAKNIQYF
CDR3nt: TGTGCCAGCAGTTCTTACAGGGGCCCGCAAGCCAAAAACATTCAGTACTTC